A selection of T cell receptor beta chains follows, all from one sample in a study of cytomegalovirus exposure and HLA in healthy donors. TCRdb keeps only in-frame clones here, not all; method: immunoSEQ multiplex PCR. The table has roughly 130,000 clones, 80% seen once. Sequenced material: PBMCs. The source is a man aged 25-45 years in good health and CMV-seronegative. The CDR3 runs from the conserved cysteine through the conserved F or W. Each record gives: V gene, J gene, clone size, CDR3 length, D gene, CDR3 DNA, CDR3 protein. A D gene is named only where the DNA matches it firmly. Only part of the rows carry a size: once, few, many, or a class if the clone is expanded.

v_gene: TRBV20-1
j_gene: TRBJ2-7
abundance: .
len: 11
d_gene: .
CDR3nt: TGCAGTGCTAGTGAGGGCTACGAGCAGTACTTC
CDR3aa: CSASEGYEQYF

v_gene: TRBV7-9
j_gene: TRBJ2-6
abundance: .
len: 18
d_gene: TRBD2
CDR3nt: TGTTCCAGCAGCCTCCTCACTAGCGCCTACTCTGGGGCCAACGTCCTGACTTTC
CDR3aa: CSSSLLTSAYSGANVLTF

v_gene: TRBV11-2
j_gene: TRBJ2-7
abundance: .
len: 18
d_gene: .
CDR3nt: TGTGCCAGCAGCTTTCAGGGCCCATTGCTAGCGACTACCTACGAGCAGTACTTC
CDR3aa: CASSFQGPLLATTYEQYF

v_gene: TRBV5-6
j_gene: TRBJ2-7
abundance: once
len: 11
d_gene: .
CDR3nt: TGTGCCAGCAGCTTGGGTTACGAGCAGTACTTC
CDR3aa: CASSLGYEQYF

v_gene: TRBV19
j_gene: TRBJ1-1
abundance: once
len: 13
d_gene: .
CDR3nt: TGTGCCAGTGCGGGGGGTTTGAACACTGAAGCTTTCTTT
CDR3aa: CASAGGLNTEAFF

v_gene: TRBV6-5
j_gene: TRBJ2-7
abundance: .
len: 13
d_gene: TRBD1
CDR3nt: TGTGCCAGCAGTTACACCAGGGGGCTTGAGCAGTACTTC
CDR3aa: CASSYTRGLEQYF

v_gene: TRBV7-2
j_gene: TRBJ2-2
abundance: .
len: 15
d_gene: .
CDR3nt: TGTGCCAGCAGCTTACGAACGGCGAACACCGGGGAGCTGTTTTTT
CDR3aa: CASSLRTANTGELFF

v_gene: TRBV28
j_gene: TRBJ2-7
abundance: .
len: 16
d_gene: TRBD2
CDR3nt: TGTGCCAGCAGGGACCTCAATAGCGGGAAGGGCTACGAGCAGTACTTC
CDR3aa: CASRDLNSGKGYEQYF

v_gene: TRBV13
j_gene: TRBJ2-7
abundance: .
len: 16
d_gene: TRBD2
CDR3nt: TGTGCCAGCAGCTCAAAGACTAGCGGGAGGAGGTACGAGCAGTACTTC
CDR3aa: CASSSKTSGRRYEQYF

v_gene: TRBV27
j_gene: TRBJ2-2
abundance: once
len: 17
d_gene: TRBD1
CDR3nt: TGTGCCAGCAGTTTTCGGATTAAGGGGGCTGACACCGGGGAGCTGTTTTTT
CDR3aa: CASSFRIKGADTGELFF

v_gene: TRBV10-3
j_gene: TRBJ1-2
abundance: .
len: 16
d_gene: .
CDR3nt: TGTGCCATCAGTGTTGGCAGAACAACCATTAACTATGGCTACACCTTC
CDR3aa: CAISVGRTTINYGYTF